This TCR beta chain derives from a study of human T cells and chemical hapten exposure. Findings of the study overall: Large CDR3 similarity clusters arose significantly more often from expanded TCRs than from controls.

Documented time point: patch test 2, 6 weeks after DPC sensitization. Treatment given: therapeutic diphenylcyclopropenone sensitization with weekly scalp DPC. Sequencing started from total RNA isolated from unfractionated whole blood. Alopecia patients deemed DPC-suitable, aged 18 to 70, excluding pregnancy. Separate cDNA molecules received unique molecular identifiers, which the library attached to them. TCRdb itself ran the RACE reads through MiXCR, one entry per CDR3 protein. Counted here are 40,000 or so distinct CDR3 sequences, 9.5% to 10% occurring once; the ten biggest clones make up roughly 13%. The germline V gene has CDR1 DFQATT and CDR2 SNEGSKA (reference sequence). The CDR3 is 15 amino acids. V lost 0 bases and J lost 2; bases outside the gene matches: 7. The sample holds a few counts of this clonotype. The antigen is undetermined.

This TCR was recovered from a woman aged 25-40 years with alopecia areata. Some clones in this sample may be carry-over from other donors' samples. Specimen: whole blood, collected in connection with sensitization to the hapten diphenylcyclopropenone (DPC). The chain couples TRBV20-1 to TRBJ2-7; 7 bases align to TRBD2. Written as DNA, the CDR3 is TGCAGTGCTAGAGATGTCCAGCGGGGCCCCTACGAGCAGTACTTC. Amino acid sequence: CSARDVQRGPYEQYF.